The 5 T cell receptor beta chains presented below share a single source sample, sequenced in a study of blood T cell repertoires in COVID-19. Produced via immunoSEQ multiplex PCR; TCRdb's table is partial and in-frame only. This sample yields approximately 330,000 clones, of which roughly 90% are seen a single time; approximately 4% belongs to the top ten. The sequenced material came from peripheral blood. The receptors were sampled from a woman in her forties or fifties with active or convalescent COVID-19.

The V and J genes are TRBV7-2 and TRBJ1-3, with 8 bases matching TRBD1. Trimming took 1 base from V and 4 from J; bases not matched to a gene: 6. The CDR3 is made up of 16 amino acids. Germline CDR1 is SGHTA and CDR2 is FQGNSA. The CDR3, as DNA: TGTGCCAGCAGCTTAGGGGATCCAGGGGGCGGAAACACCATATATTTT. Protein sequence: CASSLGDPGGGNTIYF.

V gene TRBV7-2 combines with J gene TRBJ2-2, with 12 nucleotides matching TRBD1. This CDR3 is 16 amino acids long. J gave up 7 bases and V 3 bases, and 6 bases lay outside the gene matches. The germline V gene has CDR1 SGHTA and CDR2 FQGNSA. CDR3 protein: CASSFRGQGAFGELFF. CDR3 DNA: TGTGCCAGCAGCTTTAGGGGACAGGGGGCTTTCGGGGAGCTGTTTTTT.

DNA for the CDR3: TGTGCCAGTAGTTCCACTAGCGGGAGAATGAATACGCAGTATTTT. Its translation: CASSSTSGRMNTQYF. The chain recombines TRBV19 with TRBJ2-3, with 11 bases identical to TRBD2. This CDR3 contains 15 residues. J gave up 7 bases and V 5 bases, and 8 bases lay outside the gene matches. The germline V gene has CDR1 LNHDA and CDR2 SQIVND (reference sequence).

This clone was detected only once. The genes are TRBV3-1 (or the pseudogene TRBV3-2) and TRBJ1-4, with TRBD1 matching 7 bases. The CDR3 is made up of 15 amino acids. Trimming took 4 bases from V and 8 from J; bases not matched to a gene: 10. The germline CDR1 and CDR2 sequences are LGHDT and YNNKEL (reference sequence). The CDR3 protein is CASSRRQGEYEKLFF. CDR3 nucleotide sequence: TGTGCCAGCAGCCGCAGACAGGGTGAGTACGAAAAACTGTTTTTT.

The rearrangement links TRBV7-3 to TRBJ1-1; D is ambiguous. The CDR3 extends over 16 amino acids. The germline gives CDR1 SGHTA, CDR2 FQGTGA. Trimming removed 0 bases from V and 0 bases from J, with 11 bases in between. Written as DNA, the CDR3 is TGTGCCAGCAGCTTAACTTTATCCAGATTGAACACTGAAGCTTTCTTT. Its protein is CASSLTLSRLNTEAFF.